This TCR beta chain was captured in a study of T cell changes during pregnancy in multiple sclerosis (dated by TCRdb to between 2019 and 2020). In terms of the full investigation: Changes in the T cell repertoire over the course of pregnancy were examined in this study in women with multiple sclerosis.

As for this clone: The antigen this receptor binds is unknown. Base qualities are missing; no much larger clone stands one base away.

The method was the immunoSEQ multiplex PCR assay. The immuneACCESS repertoire file appears here via TCRdb, limited to in-frame rearrangements. These files lack a portion of the clones; in checked studies, under half of the deficit traces to unresolved V genes, and the cause of the others is not known. The sample records approximately 71,000 clones, 80% to 95% of which are singletons. The ten largest clonotypes hold roughly 2.1% of the sample. V lost 2 bases and J lost 3 bases; the stretch between them is 9 bases long. The CDR3 covers 14 residues, taking in both the cysteine and the phenylalanine. Of the read, only the CDR3 DNA is kept; its 42 bases are in frame from base 1. The germline V gene specifies ENHRY as CDR1 and SYGVKD as CDR2.

Sequenced material: peripheral blood, taken in the second trimester of pregnancy. The sequence was collected from a female donor with multiple sclerosis, enrolled in a pregnancy study. The receptor chain draws on TRBV10-3 and TRBJ2-3; the D gene is possibly TRBD1, with 6 bases matching. The DNA sequence reads TGTGCCATCAGTGAGGGGGGCAGGACAGATACGCAGTATTTT. The translation is CAISEGGRTDTQYF.